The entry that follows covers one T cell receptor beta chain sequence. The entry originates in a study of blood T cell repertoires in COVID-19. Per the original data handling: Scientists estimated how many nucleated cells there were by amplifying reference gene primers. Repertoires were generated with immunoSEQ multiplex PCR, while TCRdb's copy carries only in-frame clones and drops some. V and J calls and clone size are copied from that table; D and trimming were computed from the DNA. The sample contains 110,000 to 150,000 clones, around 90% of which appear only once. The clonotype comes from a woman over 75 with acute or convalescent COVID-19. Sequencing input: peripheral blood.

The CDR3 sequence is CASSQEVAGGLSDTQYF. CDR3 sequence (DNA): TGCGCCAGCAGCCAAGAAGTAGCGGGGGGGCTTTCAGATACGCAGTATTTT. This chain uses TRBV4-1 with TRBJ2-3; 11 bases line up with TRBD2. The CDR3 has 17 residues. The V segment lost 0 bases and the J segment 4 bases; nucleotides outside the gene matches: 6. Germline CDR1 and CDR2: MGHRA and YSYEKL.